This entry lists 31 T cell receptor beta chains sequenced from one sample in a study of CD8+CD57+ T cells in acquired aplastic anemia. Genomic DNA provided the template from which TCR beta VDJ and CDR3 profiles were obtained. TCRdb re-analysed the reads in MiXCR, keeping a single row per CDR3 protein. The sample lists about half a million distinct CDR3 sequences, under 40% seen once, with around 0.82% in the top ten. Only patients with CD8+CD57+ cell expansion on flow cytometry were chosen for sequencing. Sequencing input: sorted CD4+, CD8+, or CD8+CD57+ T cells (not recorded which) from PBMCs. These receptors were obtained from a human donor with aplastic anemia.

This clonotype appeared many times. V and J are TRBV10-2 and TRBJ1-4; no definite D call. The V and J ends lost 0 bases and 2 bases respectively, with 13 bases between them. CDR3 length: 17 residues. Germline CDR1 and CDR2: WSHSY and SAAADI. CDR3 DNA: TGCGCCAGCAGTGAGTCGTCCGGGAGCGTGACTAATGAAAAACTGTTTTTT. Its translation: CASSESSGSVTNEKLFF.

This clonotype has a handful of counts. V and J are TRBV20-1 and TRBJ1-1; D is uncertain. The germline V gene encodes CDR1 DFQATT and CDR2 SNEGSKA (reference sequence). This CDR3 region has 16 residues. The V and J ends lost 5 bases and 3 bases respectively, with 22 bases between them. The CDR3, as DNA: TGCAGTGCTTCAATCCCTCCTTCCCTAAGGTACACTGAAGCTTTCTTT. Protein sequence: CSASIPPSLRYTEAFF.

This clonotype came up many times. The chain is built from TRBV15 and TRBJ2-3, with 9 bases identical to TRBD2. The trim removed 0 bases at V and 2 bases at J, leaving 3 bases unmatched. Germline V lookup: CDR1 LNHNV, CDR2 YYDKDF (reference sequence). The CDR3 is 16 amino acids. The CDR3 DNA sequence: TGTGCCACCAGCAGAGATCTAGCGGGGCACACAGATACGCAGTATTTT. This sequence encodes CATSRDLAGHTDTQYF.

This clonotype was observed at least ten times. This chain joins TRBV10-3 and TRBJ2-1, with D unresolved. The CDR3 spans 14 residues. CDR1 is ENHRY, CDR2 SYGVKD, per germline. Trimming took 1 base from V and 10 from J, leaving 14 bases between them. For the CDR3, the DNA is TGTGCCATCAGTGAGTTAGTCCCAGAACGGGAGCAGTTCTTC. It is translated as CAISELVPEREQFF.

In this sample, this clonotype turned up many times. The CDR3 is CSTWGGSPYGYTF. The CDR3 bases are TGCAGCACCTGGGGAGGGTCTCCTTATGGCTACACCTTC. This chain joins TRBV29-1 and TRBJ1-2; no clear D. Germline lookup yields CDR1 SQVTM and CDR2 ANQGSEA. Trimming stripped 8 bases from V and 5 bases from J, with 18 bases between. This CDR3 is 13 amino acids long.

This sequence joins TRBV4-3 and TRBJ1-3, with D tentatively TRBD1 (5 bases). The ends were cut back, 0 bases at V and 2 bases at J, with 5 bases in the middle. CDR3 size: 14 residues. Germline V lookup: CDR1 LGHNA, CDR2 YSLEER. In DNA, the CDR3 is TGCGCCAGCAGCCAAGAACAGGCTGGAAACACCATATATTTT. Protein: CASSQEQAGNTIYF.

In its sample, this clonotype was seen a few times. V and J are TRBV2 and TRBJ1-6; D call uncertain. This CDR3 is built from 13 residues. From germline, CDR1 is SNHLY and CDR2 FYNNEI. CDR3 nucleotide sequence: TGTGCTAGAGCGTCAACGGCCGGGGCACCCCTCCACTTT. Amino acids: CARASTAGAPLHF.

In its sample, this clonotype was seen many times. V and J are TRBV10-3 and TRBJ2-1; 9 bases are a match to TRBD2. The CDR3 is 15 amino acids. Per the germline V gene, CDR1 is ENHRY and CDR2 is SYGVKD. The V and J ends lost 4 bases and 0 bases, in that order; junction bases with no gene match: 1. The CDR3 DNA reads as TGTGCCATCAGTGGGACTAGCGACTCCTACAATGAGCAGTTCTTC. It translates to CAISGTSDSYNEQFF.

This clonotype was detected ten times or more. V usage is TRBV10-3 and J usage is TRBJ2-5; the D gene is possibly TRBD2 (6 bases). Trimming removed 11 bases at V and 0 bases at J, with 13 bases between. Germline CDR1 and CDR2: ENHRY and SYGVKD. The CDR3 spans 13 residues. CDR3 protein: CALRGAYQETQYF. The CDR3 DNA is TGTGCCTTGCGGGGAGCGTACCAAGAGACCCAGTACTTC.

This clonotype showed up just a few times. V gene TRBV11-3 combines with J gene TRBJ2-1, with 10 bases identical to TRBD2. CDR3 length: 14 amino acids. Germline CDR1 reads SGHNT; CDR2 reads YENEEA. With V trimmed by 8 bases and J by 9 bases, 10 bases remained unmatched. CDR3 in amino acids: CASVRERGGTEQFF. The CDR3 DNA reads TGTGCCAGCGTCCGTGAGCGGGGGGGCACTGAGCAGTTCTTC. Based on the CDR3 plus reference TRBV11-3 and TRBJ2-1, the full variable domain is EAGVVQSPRYKIIEKKQPVAFWCNPISGHNTLYWYLQNLGQGPELLIRYENEEAVDDSQLPKDRFSAERLKGVDSTLKIQPAELGDSAVYLCASVRERGGTEQFFGPGTRLTVL.

The chain is built from TRBV11-1 and TRBJ2-2; D is unclear. The V end was cut by 3 bases, the J end by 0 bases, with 14 bases between. This CDR3 has 17 residues. Germline V lookup: CDR1 SGHAT, CDR2 FQDESV (reference sequence). The CDR3 spells CASSFPLNRPNTGELFF. CDR3 DNA sequence: TGTGCCAGCAGCTTTCCATTGAACAGACCGAACACCGGGGAGCTGTTTTTT.

The chain uses TRBV9 and TRBJ2-5; the D call may be TRBD1 or TRBD2 (6 bases each). The V gene lost 0 bases and the J gene lost 5 bases, with 8 bases spanning the gap. Germline CDR1 reads SGDLS; CDR2 reads YYNGEE. The CDR3 has 13 residues. The CDR3 DNA follows: TGTGCCAGCAGCGTAGAAGGGGGGGAGACCCAGTACTTC. It codes for CASSVEGGETQYF.

The chain uses TRBV28 and TRBJ1-6; the D is unclear. The CDR3 spans 14 residues. V lost 1 base and J 5 bases, leaving 6 bases between the germline ends. From germline, CDR1 is MDHEN and CDR2 SYDVKM. Here the CDR3 reads CASSLSPDNSPLHF. The CDR3, as DNA: TGTGCCAGCAGTTTATCGCCAGATAATTCACCCCTCCACTTT.

This clonotype was seen repeatedly, ten times or more. The V gene is TRBV2, the J gene TRBJ2-2; no clear D. The germline gives CDR1 SNHLY, CDR2 FYNNEI. CDR3 length: 13 amino acids. V lost 6 bases and J 5 bases, leaving 10 bases between the germline ends. CDR3 in amino acids: CASRLAETGELFF. CDR3 DNA: TGTGCCAGCAGGCTGGCGGAGACCGGGGAGCTGTTTTTT.

The V gene is TRBV3-1, the J gene TRBJ1-1, with D perhaps matching TRBD1 (5 bases). V shed 4 bases and J shed 12 bases, with 18 bases lying between them. Germline lookup yields CDR1 LGHDT and CDR2 YNNKEL (reference sequence). The CDR3 has 13 amino acids. CDR3 bases: TGTGCCAGCAGCCCTCCGGGGCAGATGGGAACTTTCTTT. Translation gives CASSPPGQMGTFF.

The chain employs TRBV30 and TRBJ1-1; 8 nucleotides agree with TRBD1. Germline values: CDR1 GTSNPN, CDR2 SVGIG (reference sequence). V trimming: 8 bases; J trimming: 14 bases; junction bases outside the gene matches: 10. The CDR3 sequence is 10 residues long. The CDR3 nucleotides read TGTGCCCTGGACAGGGAGAGCCTCTTCTTT. Protein product: CALDRESLFF.

In this sample, this clonotype turned up many times. This chain connects TRBV11-1 to TRBJ2-7; D not certain. The CDR3 totals 12 residues. The germline gives CDR1 SGHAT, CDR2 FQDESV (reference sequence). V was pared by 4 bases and J by 2 bases, with 6 bases between. CDR3 sequence (DNA): TGTGCCAGCAGCTCGCCCACCTACGAGCAGTACTTC. Translated: CASSSPTYEQYF.

As regards this clonotype: At one end, the junction sequence differs from germline, possibly due to a read error. The genes are TRBV10-2 and TRBJ1-2; possible D gene TRBD1, 5 bases. This CDR3 has 16 residues. CDR1 and CDR2 from the germline V gene are WSHSY and SAAADI. The CDR3 coding sequence is TGCGCCAGCAGTGATTGGGGGAAGTTAGCTAACTATGGCCACACCTTC. Translated: CASSDWGKLANYGHTF.

Details on this clonotype: A much larger clonotype is one base distant, so this may be a read error. The genes are TRBV7-3 and TRBJ2-7; 9 nucleotides line up with TRBD2. Germline loops: CDR1 SGHTA, CDR2 FQGTGA. V lost 1 base and J lost 2; bases outside the gene matches: 3. The CDR3 contains 15 residues. Here the CDR3 reads CASSLRPSGTYEQYF. DNA for the CDR3: TGTGCCAGCAGCTTAAGGCCTAGCGGGACCTACGAGCAGTACTTC.

This clonotype was seen more than once but under ten times. The CDR3 loop is CASSVGEASGEAFF. The CDR3 DNA is TGTGCCAGCAGCGTAGGCGAGGCTTCGGGTGAAGCTTTCTTT. V and J are TRBV9 and TRBJ1-1; D gene ambiguous. The V end lost 0 bases, the J end lost 7 bases, and 13 bases lay between the germline ends. Germline V gene data show CDR1 as SGDLS and CDR2 as YYNGEE. This CDR3 spans 14 amino acids.

The chain carries TRBV29-1 and TRBJ1-1, with 11 positions matching TRBD1. Trimming at V came to 6 bases and at J to 5 bases, leaving 11 bases not matched to a gene. This CDR3 contains 15 residues. Germline V lookup: CDR1 SQVTM, CDR2 ANQGSEA. CDR3 nucleotide sequence: TGCAGCGTAGCTATCGGGACAGGGGGAAGGACTGAAGCTTTCTTT. It specifies CSVAIGTGGRTEAFF.

The rearrangement uses TRBV6-2 or TRBV6-3 and TRBJ1-2, with 7 bases fitting TRBD1. CDR1 and CDR2 (germline): MNHEY, SVGEGT. V shed 5 bases and J 2 bases; nucleotides not matched to a gene: 11. The CDR3 is made up of 16 amino acids. CDR3 DNA sequence: TGTGCCAGCAGTCCTACTGGCGCACAGGGGAACTATGGCTACACCTTC. Residues: CASSPTGAQGNYGYTF.

This clonotype was counted ten times or more. The CDR3 region has the DNA TGTGCCAGCAGTTACAGGGGAGGGTCAGATACGCAGTATTTT. Translation gives CASSYRGGSDTQYF. The chain couples TRBV25-1 to TRBJ2-3; D may match TRBD1 or TRBD2 (7 bases each). The CDR3 sequence is 14 residues long. The V gene's germline CDR1 is MGHDK and CDR2 SYGVNS. The V end was cut by 5 bases, the J end by 4 bases, with 13 bases between.

V is TRBV12-5 and J is TRBJ2-3, with 8 bases aligning to TRBD1. V trimming: 1 base; J trimming: 2 bases; junction bases outside the gene matches: 11. The CDR3 contains 18 residues. CDR1 and CDR2 from the germline V gene are LGHNT and FRNRAP. In DNA, the CDR3 is TGTGCTAGTGGTTTGGCATCCACGGACAGGGTGATCACAGATACGCAGTATTTT. It yields the protein CASGLASTDRVITDTQYF.

The genes are TRBV5-1 and TRBJ1-1; 7 bases fit TRBD1. The CDR3 extends over 17 amino acids. Germline-derived CDR1 and CDR2 are SGHRS and YFSETQ. J gave up 0 bases and V 0 bases, and 8 bases lay outside the gene matches. CDR3 sequence: CASSLVPRGDMNTEAFF. CDR3 nucleotide sequence: TGCGCCAGCAGCTTGGTTCCCAGGGGGGACATGAACACTGAAGCTTTCTTT.

This clonotype was recorded a few times. CDR3 DNA: TGCAGTGCTAAATCCAGGCGATCTTCAACTAATGAAAAACTGTTTTTT. Encoded protein: CSAKSRRSSTNEKLFF. The chain links TRBV20-1 to TRBJ1-4; D is undetermined. The CDR3 runs to 16 residues. Trimming removed 4 bases from V and 0 bases from J, with 15 bases in between. Germline V gene sequence: CDR1 DFQATT, CDR2 SNEGSKA (reference sequence).

This clonotype has only a few counts. The rearrangement joins TRBV28 to TRBJ1-2; D gene ambiguous. This CDR3 has 13 residues. Germline-derived CDR1 and CDR2 are MDHEN and SYDVKM. The germline V and J ends were trimmed by 5 bases and 10 bases, with 17 bases remaining between them. The CDR3 region has the DNA TGTGCCAGCAGTCCTCACAACCCCCGGGTCTACACCTTC. Translation gives CASSPHNPRVYTF.

J is TRBJ2-2 and V is TRBV3-1; TRBD1 matches at 8 bases. This CDR3 spans 16 amino acids. Germline assignment: CDR1 LGHDT and CDR2 YNNKEL (reference sequence). Trimming at V came to 5 bases and at J to 1 base, leaving 6 bases not matched to a gene. The CDR3 DNA follows: TGTGCCAGCAGCGTTACCGGGACAGGGAACACCGGGGAGCTGTTTTTT. Protein product: CASSVTGTGNTGELFF.

Points on this clonotype: Compared with germline, one end of the junction differs, possibly owing to a read error. The V gene is TRBV10-2, the J gene TRBJ2-1; D not resolved. This CDR3 is built from 11 residues. Germline lookup yields CDR1 WSHSY and CDR2 SAAADI. The CDR3 reads CASSDLSEQFF. CDR3 nucleotides: TGTGCCAGCAGTGACCTTAGTGAGCAGTTCTTC.

V is TRBV20-1 and J is TRBJ1-4; 7 bases agree with TRBD1. This CDR3 has 13 amino acids. The J segment lost 7 bases and the V segment lost 5 bases, leaving 7 bases of the junction unmatched. Germline V gene lookup returns CDR1 DFQATT and CDR2 SNEGSKA (reference sequence). DNA of the CDR3: TGCAGTGCTCCAAGAGACAGGGCTGAAAAACTGTTTTTT. Its protein product is CSAPRDRAEKLFF.

The table lists this clonotype with a few counts. The J gene is TRBJ2-1, the V gene TRBV18; D remains ambiguous. Germline V gives CDR1 KGHSH, CDR2 LQKENI. The length of the CDR3 is 13 residues. V was shortened by 3 bases and J by 4 bases, with 7 bases between the two germline ends. CDR3 sequence (DNA): TGTGCCAGCTCACCGGATAGATACAATGAGCAGTTCTTC. It encodes CASSPDRYNEQFF.